The rows below give T cell receptor beta chains drawn from one sample of a study of PD-1 blockade in classical Hodgkin lymphoma. Sequenced by immunoSEQ multiplex PCR; TCRdb stores in-frame clones only, minus some. The sample holds 25,000 to 35,000 clones, roughly 94% seen once. The sequenced sample was peripheral blood mononuclear cells (PBMCs). The receptors derive from a human donor with classical Hodgkin lymphoma. Each CDR3 is given with its conserved first and last residue. D genes are given only for firm matches. Only some rows state a clone size, as once, few, many or a class for expanded clones.

clone size	D gene	J gene	V gene	CDR3 protein	CDR3 DNA
.	.	TRBJ2-3	TRBV29-1	CSGERADTQYF	TGCAGCGGGGAAAGAGCAGATACGCAGTATTTT
.	TRBD2	TRBJ2-1	TRBV30	CAWSSTSGRADEQFF	TGTGCCTGGAGTAGTACTAGCGGGAGGGCCGATGAGCAGTTCTTC
.	.	TRBJ2-1	TRBV7-2	CASSMMYGGSSYNEQFF	TGTGCCAGCAGCATGATGTATGGGGGGTCCTCCTACAATGAGCAGTTCTTC
.	TRBD1	TRBJ1-6	TRBV6-1	CASRGTGANSPLHF	TGTGCCAGCAGAGGGACAGGAGCTAATTCACCCCTCCACTTT
.	.	TRBJ2-1	TRBV7-2	CASSLGTGNEQFF	TGTGCCAGCAGCTTAGGGACTGGGAATGAGCAGTTCTTC
.	TRBD2	TRBJ2-1	TRBV19	CATSPGLAHEQFF	TGTGCCACCTCGCCGGGACTAGCCCATGAGCAGTTCTTC
.	.	TRBJ1-2	TRBV6-1	CASSPRGGSGGYTF	TGTGCCAGCTCTCCCCGAGGGGGAAGTGGTGGCTACACCTTC
.	.	TRBJ1-5	TRBV5-1	CASSLNGGGNQPQHF	TGCGCCAGCAGCTTGAACGGCGGGGGCAATCAGCCCCAGCATTTT
.	TRBD2	TRBJ2-7	TRBV7-2	CASSLSQGGLAYEQYF	TGTGCCAGCAGCTTAAGCCAGGGGGGACTAGCTTACGAGCAGTACTTC
.	.	TRBJ1-1	TRBV6-1	CASSPLGGGSDEAFF	TGTGCCAGCAGTCCCCTTGGGGGAGGTTCGGATGAAGCTTTCTTT
.	TRBD2	TRBJ2-1	TRBV5-1	CASSLAVTLADYNEQFF	TGCGCCAGCAGCTTGGCCGTAACACTAGCGGATTACAATGAGCAGTTCTTC
.	TRBD1	TRBJ2-7	TRBV2	CASGDPGQGNSEQYF	TGTGCCAGCGGTGATCCGGGACAGGGCAATAGCGAGCAGTACTTC
.	TRBD1	TRBJ1-6	TRBV28	CASSSTTGFHSPLHF	TGTGCCAGCAGTTCAACGACAGGGTTTCACTCACCCCTCCACTTT
.	.	TRBJ1-5	TRBV19	CASRPGKIPSLSNQPQHF	TGTGCCAGTAGACCAGGGAAAATACCGTCTCTTAGCAATCAGCCCCAGCATTTT
.	TRBD2	TRBJ2-7	TRBV6-5	CATERAGFYEQYF	TGTGCCACGGAACGAGCGGGGTTCTACGAGCAGTACTTC
few	.	TRBJ1-1	TRBV5-6	CASSLPGGTEAFF	TGTGCCAGCAGCTTACCGGGGGGGACTGAAGCTTTCTTT
.	.	TRBJ2-3	TRBV19	CASSTRPTDTQYF	TGTGCCAGTTCGACTAGGCCCACAGATACGCAGTATTTT
.	TRBD2	TRBJ2-1	TRBV10-3	CAISELLSSGSTAYNEQFF	TGTGCCATCAGTGAGCTACTGTCTAGCGGGAGTACGGCCTACAATGAGCAGTTCTTC
.	TRBD1	TRBJ2-7	TRBV7-9	CASSRGGQGRSYEQYF	TGTGCCAGCAGCCGCGGGGGACAGGGGCGATCCTACGAGCAGTACTTC
.	.	TRBJ2-7	TRBV7-2	CASRMSSGYTGEQYF	TGTGCCAGCAGGATGTCGAGTGGCTACACTGGCGAGCAGTACTTC
.	.	TRBJ1-1	TRBV30	CAWSVGMDTEAFF	TGTGCCTGGAGTGTGGGGATGGACACTGAAGCTTTCTTT
.	TRBD1	TRBJ2-3	TRBV6-5	CASSQTGGPTDTQYF	TGTGCCAGCAGTCAGACAGGGGGCCCCACAGATACGCAGTATTTT
once	.	TRBJ2-7	TRBV28	CASSLLPSYEQYF	TGTGCCAGCAGTTTATTACCCTCCTACGAGCAGTACTTC
.	TRBD2	TRBJ2-3	TRBV2	CASSASGRAEDTQYF	TGTGCCAGCAGTGCAAGCGGGAGGGCCGAGGATACGCAGTATTTT
.	.	TRBJ1-6	TRBV10-1	CASSEGDPSHSPLHF	TGCGCCAGCAGTGAGGGAGACCCCAGTCATTCACCCCTCCACTTT
.	TRBD1	TRBJ2-4	TRBV2	CASTPDRVHAKNIQYF	TGTGCCAGCACCCCGGACAGGGTCCACGCCAAAAACATTCAGTACTTC
.	.	TRBJ2-7	TRBV11-2	CASSSLRGRGRGEQYF	TGTGCCAGCAGCTCCTTAAGGGGACGGGGCCGGGGCGAGCAGTACTTC
.	.	TRBJ1-6	TRBV18	CASSPRGPGRDNSPLHF	TGTGCCAGCTCACCACGAGGTCCGGGGCGGGATAATTCACCCCTCCACTTT
.	.	TRBJ1-3	TRBV11-2	CASSLAPKGHSGNTIYF	TGTGCCAGCAGCCTGGCCCCTAAGGGCCACTCTGGAAACACCATATATTTT
.	.	TRBJ1-4	TRBV29-1	CSVEDNGRPLGNEKLFF	TGCAGCGTTGAAGATAATGGACGGCCTCTTGGTAATGAAAAACTGTTTTTT
.	.	TRBJ1-3	TRBV9	CASSVDPQGEGNTIYF	TGTGCCAGCAGCGTAGACCCGCAGGGTGAAGGAAACACCATATATTTT
.	.	TRBJ2-7	TRBV5-4	CASSLSSEGPYEQYF	TGTGCCAGCAGCTTATCGTCTGAGGGCCCCTACGAGCAGTACTTC
.	.	TRBJ2-1	TRBV29-1	CSALATYNEQFF	TGCAGCGCTCTCGCGACCTACAATGAGCAGTTCTTC
.	TRBD1	TRBJ1-1	TRBV19	CASLDRVGTEAFF	TGTGCCAGCCTGGACAGGGTGGGCACTGAAGCTTTCTTT
.	.	TRBJ1-5	TRBV19	CASSRERVDQPQHF	TGTGCCAGTAGTAGAGAGAGAGTAGATCAGCCCCAGCATTTT
once	.	TRBJ2-1	TRBV27	CASGLSLYNEQFF	TGTGCCAGCGGCCTAAGTTTGTACAATGAGCAGTTCTTC
once	.	TRBJ2-4	TRBV5-5	CASSTPPGSDIQYF	TGTGCCAGCAGCACCCCCCCGGGGTCGGACATTCAGTACTTC
once	.	TRBJ2-2	TRBV27	CASSEFANTGELFF	TGTGCCAGCTCCGAGTTCGCGAACACCGGGGAGCTGTTTTTT
.	.	TRBJ2-5	TRBV5-1	CASSFQETQYF	TGCGCCAGCAGCTTCCAAGAGACCCAGTACTTC
.	.	TRBJ1-5	TRBV7-8	CASSLWGESNQPQHF	TGTGCCAGCAGCTTATGGGGTGAGAGCAATCAGCCCCAGCATTTT
.	.	TRBJ2-1	TRBV10-1	CASSDSEQFF	TGCGCCAGTAGTGATAGTGAGCAGTTCTTC
.	TRBD1	TRBJ1-2	TRBV2	CASSDDREGYTF	TGTGCCAGCAGCGACGACAGGGAAGGCTACACCTTC
.	.	TRBJ2-3	TRBV4-2	CASSLGDGDTQYF	TGTGCCAGCAGCCTCGGGGATGGAGATACGCAGTATTTT
once	TRBD1	TRBJ2-7	TRBV5-4	CASSVGGQGYYEQYF	TGTGCCAGCAGCGTTGGGGGACAGGGGTACTACGAGCAGTACTTC
.	.	TRBJ2-1	TRBV6-1	CASSVLAGSYNEQFF	TGTGCCAGCAGTGTGCTCGCGGGCTCCTACAATGAGCAGTTCTTC
.	TRBD1	TRBJ1-1	TRBV5-1	CASSLYDRGRGTEAFF	TGCGCCAGCAGCTTATATGACAGGGGGCGTGGCACTGAAGCTTTCTTT
.	.	TRBJ1-6	TRBV27	CASSLSAGRLSSYNSPLHF	TGTGCCAGCAGTTTATCGGCAGGCCGATTGAGCTCCTATAATTCACCCCTCCACTTT
.	TRBD1	TRBJ2-7	TRBV15	CATRDRGRYEQYF	TGTGCCACCAGGGACAGGGGACGCTACGAGCAGTACTTC